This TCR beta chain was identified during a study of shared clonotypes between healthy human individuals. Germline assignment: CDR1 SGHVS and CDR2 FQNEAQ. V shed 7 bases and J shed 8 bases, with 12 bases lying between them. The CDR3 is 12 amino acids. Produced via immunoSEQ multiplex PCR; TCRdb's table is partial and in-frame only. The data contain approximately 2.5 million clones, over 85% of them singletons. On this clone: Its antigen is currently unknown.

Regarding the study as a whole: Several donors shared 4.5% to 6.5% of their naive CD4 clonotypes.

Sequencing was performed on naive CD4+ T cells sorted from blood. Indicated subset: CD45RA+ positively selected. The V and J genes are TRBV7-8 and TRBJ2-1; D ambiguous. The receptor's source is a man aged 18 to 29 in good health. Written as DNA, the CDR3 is TGTGCCAGCACCCCTGGAGTTGATGAGCAGTTCTTC. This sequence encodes CASTPGVDEQFF.